Below are 3 T cell receptor beta chains sequenced from a single sample in a study of CD8 T cells in ankylosing spondylitis. MiXCR, applied by TCRdb to the 5' RACE reads, yields one record per CDR3 protein. Of more than 110,000 distinct CDR3 sequences in the sample, roughly 7.7% were seen once. The sequenced material came from synovial fluid, either unsorted or a sorted T cell fraction (not recorded which). The receptors were gathered from a male donor with ankylosing spondylitis.

This clonotype turned up a few times. V is TRBV5-1 and J is TRBJ1-1; D ambiguous. The germline V gene has CDR1 SGHRS and CDR2 YFSETQ. The V and J ends lost 5 bases and 1 base respectively, with 9 bases between them. The CDR3 is made up of 13 amino acids. In DNA form, the CDR3 reads TGCGCCAGCAGAGAGGGAACGAACACTGAAGCTTTCTTT. It is translated as CASREGTNTEAFF.

The chain is built from TRBV29-1 and TRBJ2-7; a weak D match, TRBD1 (5 bases). This CDR3 is 12 amino acids long. The ends were cut back, 5 bases at V and 9 bases at J, with 17 bases in the middle. The germline V gene has CDR1 SQVTM and CDR2 ANQGSEA. The CDR3 protein is CSVRTPFSTQYF. The CDR3 region has the DNA TGCAGCGTTAGGACACCCTTTAGCACGCAGTACTTC.

Ten or more counts support this clonotype. This chain uses TRBV5-1 with TRBJ1-1, with a tentative D call TRBD1 (6 bases). V lost 5 bases and J 3 bases, leaving 14 bases between the germline ends. Germline V gene sequence: CDR1 SGHRS, CDR2 YFSETQ. This CDR3 contains 14 residues. CDR3 bases: TGCGCCAGCAGTTCACAGGGACGAGACACTGAAGCTTTCTTT. This sequence encodes CASSSQGRDTEAFF.